The sequence of this T cell receptor (beta chain) was determined in a study of T cells in narcolepsy. Study details: Donors had narcolepsy type 1 or type 2, or were healthy controls.

Clones were sequenced by immunoSEQ multiplex PCR, and TCRdb holds only the in-frame ones, with some missing. Among tens of thousands of clones listed, around 80% were seen once. CDR1 and CDR2 (germline): LGHNA, YSLEER. V was cut by 4 bases and J by 7 bases, with 14 bases left in between. The CDR3 totals 14 residues. Sequencing was done on a sample of memory (CD45RA-) CD4+ T cells from blood. This sequence was found in a human donor in good health. The V and J genes are TRBV4-3 and TRBJ2-4; D not resolved. The CDR3 is CASSPTRAINIQYF. The CDR3 nucleotides are TGCGCCAGCAGCCCCACCCGGGCCATCAACATTCAGTACTTC.